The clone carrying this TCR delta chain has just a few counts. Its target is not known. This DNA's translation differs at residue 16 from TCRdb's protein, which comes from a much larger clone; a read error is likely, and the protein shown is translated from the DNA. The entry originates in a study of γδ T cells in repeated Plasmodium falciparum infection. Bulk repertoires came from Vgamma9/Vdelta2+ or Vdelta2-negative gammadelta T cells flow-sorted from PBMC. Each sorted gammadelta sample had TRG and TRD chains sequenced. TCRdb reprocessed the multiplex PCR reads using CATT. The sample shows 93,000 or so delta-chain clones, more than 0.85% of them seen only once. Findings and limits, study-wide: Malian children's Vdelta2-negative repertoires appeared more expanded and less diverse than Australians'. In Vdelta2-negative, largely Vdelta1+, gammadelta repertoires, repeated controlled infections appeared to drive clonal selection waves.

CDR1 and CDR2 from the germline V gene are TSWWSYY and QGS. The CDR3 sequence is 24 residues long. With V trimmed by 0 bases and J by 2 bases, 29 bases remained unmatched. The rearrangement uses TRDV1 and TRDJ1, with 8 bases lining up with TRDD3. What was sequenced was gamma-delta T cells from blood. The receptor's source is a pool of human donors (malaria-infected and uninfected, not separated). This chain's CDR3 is CALGELAKVLSYSGGHGTTDKLIF. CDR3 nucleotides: TGTGCTCTTGGGGAACTAGCTAAGGTGCTATCCTACTCTGGGGGACACGGGACTACCGATAAACTCATCTTT.